Shown below are 30 T cell receptor beta chains from a single sample sequenced in a study of blood T cell repertoires in COVID-19. Method: immunoSEQ multiplex PCR; TCRdb's copy keeps in-frame clones and lacks some. The data show 210,000 or so clones, 70% to 90% seen once. The specimen was PBMCs or T cells enriched from blood (not recorded which). These TCRs come from a woman aged 50 to 60 in a cohort exposed to, infected with or recovered from COVID-19 (not recorded which).

This clone turned up a few times. The CDR3 loop reads CASSHTTGTSASYEQYF. The CDR3 DNA sequence: TGTGCCAGCAGCCATACTACCGGGACTAGTGCCTCCTACGAGCAGTACTTC. The rearrangement uses TRBV4-2 and TRBJ2-7; 8 bases fit TRBD2. The CDR3 extends over 17 amino acids. V was pared by 3 bases and J by 0 bases, with 10 bases of the junction left unmatched. Germline CDR1 is LGHNA and CDR2 is YNFKEQ.

In its sample, this clone was seen a few times. This sample includes further DNA sequences coding for the same CDR3. The chain uses TRBV3-1 (or the pseudogene TRBV3-2) and TRBJ2-1; TRBD2 aligns across 8 bases. J was trimmed by 3 bases and V by 1 base; bases with no gene match: 5. Germline CDR1 LGHDT, CDR2 YNNKEL (reference sequence). CDR3 length: 16 residues. The CDR3 sequence is CASSQARGGYYNEQFF. In DNA, the CDR3 is TGTGCCAGCAGCCAAGCTCGCGGGGGGTACTACAATGAGCAGTTCTTC.

V and J are TRBV19 and TRBJ2-5, with 10 bases identical to TRBD2. Looked up from germline, CDR1 is LNHDA and CDR2 is SQIVND (reference sequence). There are 16 residues in the CDR3. The junction had 9 bases not matched to a gene; V was cut back by 3 bases and J by 5 bases. The CDR3 reads CASSMTSGGAFETQYF. CDR3 DNA: TGTGCCAGTAGTATGACCAGCGGGGGGGCGTTCGAGACCCAGTACTTC.

The gene calls are TRBV28 and TRBJ2-3, with TRBD1 identical over 7 bases. V was pared by 7 bases and J by 1 base, with 5 bases of the junction left unmatched. Germline V gives CDR1 MDHEN, CDR2 SYDVKM. The CDR3 has 14 residues. This CDR3 is CASMVGGRTDTQYF. The CDR3 region has the DNA TGTGCCAGCATGGTAGGGGGCCGCACAGATACGCAGTATTTT.

The chain links TRBV4-2 to TRBJ1-5, with D unclear. Germline assignment: CDR1 LGHNA and CDR2 YNFKEQ. This CDR3 is 13 amino acids long. V dropped 0 bases and J dropped 7 bases, with 7 bases sitting between them. The chain's CDR3 is CASSQDIGQPQHF. In DNA, the CDR3 is TGTGCCAGCAGCCAAGATATCGGGCAGCCCCAGCATTTT.

J is TRBJ2-7 and V is TRBV3-1 (or the pseudogene TRBV3-2); 7 bases map to TRBD1. This CDR3 contains 13 residues. Germline CDR1 reads LGHDT; CDR2 reads YNNKEL (reference sequence). V shed 5 bases, J shed 5 bases, and the junction held 6 bases outside the gene matches. CDR3 bases: TGTGCCAGCAGCATGACAGGGATAGACGAGCAGTACTTC. This translates into CASSMTGIDEQYF.

The chain links TRBV18 to TRBJ1-4, with 7 bases matching TRBD1. V lost 3 bases to trimming and J lost 7 bases; unmatched junction nucleotides: 11. The CDR3 loop spans 16 amino acids. CDR1 and CDR2 (germline): KGHSH, LQKENI. CDR3 loop: CASSPQQGSNLEKLFF. Here the CDR3 DNA reads TGTGCCAGCTCACCCCAACAGGGGTCCAACCTTGAAAAACTGTTTTTT.

The chain links TRBV20-1 to TRBJ2-7; D is ambiguous. CDR3 length equals 11 residues. Germline CDR1 DFQATT, CDR2 SNEGSKA (reference sequence). Trimming shortened V by 2 bases and J by 7 bases, and 9 bases separated the two germline ends. The CDR3 DNA is TGCAGTGCTAGACGAGGTGGGGAGCAGTACTTC. This translates into CSARRGGEQYF.

This clone was detected once. The chain couples TRBV7-3 to TRBJ1-1; TRBD1 agrees at 7 bases. Germline V gene lookup returns CDR1 SGHTA and CDR2 FQGTGA. The V segment lost 5 bases and the J segment 2 bases; nucleotides outside the gene matches: 5. This CDR3 is built from 14 residues. For the CDR3, the DNA is TGTGCCAGCAGCACGGGACAGTTTAACACTGAAGCTTTCTTT. Residues: CASSTGQFNTEAFF.

The rearrangement joins TRBV28 to TRBJ2-3; TRBD2 is a possible D gene (5 bases). Germline CDR1 is MDHEN and CDR2 is SYDVKM. V lost 5 bases to trimming and J lost 4 bases, with 10 bases between them. This CDR3 comprises 13 residues. DNA for the CDR3: TGTGCCAGCAGTGGTCAGCGGCCAGATACGCAGTATTTT. Its translation: CASSGQRPDTQYF.

The chain links TRBV10-1 to TRBJ2-1, with D perhaps TRBD1 (6 bases). The CDR3 has 14 residues. The germline V gene encodes CDR1 WNHNN and CDR2 SYGVQD (reference sequence). V lost 8 bases to trimming and J lost 7 bases, with 18 bases between them. CDR3 nucleotide sequence: TGCGCCAGCCACAGGGAAGCCTTGAAAAATGAGCAGTTCTTC. Its protein is CASHREALKNEQFF.

In this sample, this clone turned up once. The genes are TRBV7-8 and TRBJ2-1; 10 bases align to TRBD2. The germline CDR1 and CDR2 sequences are SGHVS and FQNEAQ. V lost 4 bases and J lost 8; bases outside the gene matches: 11. The CDR3 sequence is 16 residues long. CDR3 DNA sequence: TGTGCCAGCAGCTCGGGACTAGCGTCATGGGCCTATGAGCAGTTCTTC. Translating it yields CASSSGLASWAYEQFF.

This chain joins TRBV4-3 and TRBJ1-1, with a weak D call TRBD1 (5 bases). The CDR3 length is 14 residues. In germline, CDR1 is LGHNA, CDR2 YSLEER. The V end was cut by 0 bases, the J end by 6 bases, with 11 bases between. DNA for the CDR3: TGCGCCAGCAGCCAAGATAGGGACTTTTCTGAAGCTTTCTTT. Encoded protein: CASSQDRDFSEAFF.

This chain joins TRBV6-1 and TRBJ1-1, with TRBD1 matching 10 bases. Trimming took 2 bases from V and 7 from J; bases not matched to a gene: 7. This CDR3 has 15 residues. The germline V gene has CDR1 MNHNS and CDR2 SASEGT. CDR3: CASSELEDRGSEAFF. The CDR3 bases are TGTGCCAGCAGTGAACTCGAGGACAGGGGGAGTGAAGCTTTCTTT.

The V call is TRBV7-3, the J call TRBJ2-3; maybe TRBD2 (5 bases). Germline-derived CDR1 and CDR2 are SGHTA and FQGTGA. The CDR3 is made up of 12 amino acids. This chain's CDR3 is CAATGYTDTQYF. In nucleotides, the CDR3 is TGTGCGGCAACGGGGTACACAGATACGCAGTATTTT.

This clone was counted once. The CDR3 DNA reads TGTGCCAGCAGTCGCGGGACTAGCGGGGGGGAGCAGTTCTTC. Residues: CASSRGTSGGEQFF. The chain couples TRBV5-4 to TRBJ2-1; 15 bases are shared with TRBD2. Germline CDR1 and CDR2: SGHNT and YYREEE (reference sequence). V gave up 5 bases and J gave up 10 bases; unmatched junction bases: 4. The CDR3 has 14 amino acids. The complete variable domain, with remaining parts taken from reference TRBV5-4 and TRBJ2-1, reads ETGVTQSPTHLIKTRGQQVTLRCSSQSGHNTVSWYQQALGQGPQFIFQYYREEENGRGNFPPRFSGLQFPNYSSELNVNALELDDSALYLCASSRGTSGGEQFFGPGTRLTVL.

V usage is TRBV4-3 and J usage is TRBJ2-2; D perhaps matches TRBD2 (6 bases). The CDR3 runs to 16 residues. Trimming pared 0 bases from V and 1 base from J, leaving 9 bases between. Germline CDR1 is LGHNA and CDR2 is YSLEER. The CDR3 DNA reads as TGCGCCAGCAGCCAAGAGGCGGGGAGGAACACCGGGGAGCTGTTTTTT. Amino acid sequence: CASSQEAGRNTGELFF.

The rearrangement joins TRBV10-3 to TRBJ1-4; perhaps TRBD1 as D (6 bases). CDR1 ENHRY and CDR2 SYGVKD come from the germline V gene. Trimming shortened V by 8 bases and J by 3 bases, and 10 bases separated the two germline ends. This CDR3 region has 13 residues. The CDR3 DNA reads TGTGCCATCTCAGGGGCAGCTAATGAAAAACTGTTTTTT. The encoded protein is CAISGAANEKLFF.

This clone was recorded only once. The chain uses TRBV6-5 and TRBJ1-6; tentative D call: TRBD1 (5 bases). The CDR3 runs 16 residues. Trimming cost V 4 bases and J 0 bases, with 10 bases left between them. Germline-derived CDR1 and CDR2 are MNHEY and SVGAGI. The CDR3 protein is CASSLGTSSYNSPLHF. The CDR3 nucleotides read TGTGCCAGCAGTTTGGGGACTAGCTCCTATAATTCACCCCTCCACTTT.

This clone was found a few times. This sequence joins TRBV20-1 and TRBJ1-4; D ambiguous. CDR1 DFQATT and CDR2 SNEGSKA come from the germline V gene (reference sequence). There are 15 residues in the CDR3. V was clipped by 3 bases and J by 0 bases, with 11 bases between them. The CDR3 region has the DNA TGCAGTGCTAGTCCAGGCACGGCAACTAATGAAAAACTGTTTTTT. It is translated as CSASPGTATNEKLFF.

The chain has TRBV7-9 and TRBJ1-2; D is unclear. V was trimmed by 5 bases and J by 6 bases, leaving 25 bases between them. CDR3 size: 17 residues. CDR1 is SEHNR and CDR2 is FQNEAQ in the germline V gene (reference sequence). This chain's CDR3 is CASSPRLTKVGNHGYTF. In DNA, the CDR3 is TGTGCCAGCAGCCCCCGTTTGACTAAAGTAGGGAATCATGGCTACACCTTC.

This clone was seen only a few times. The V call is TRBV27, the J call TRBJ2-7; 7 bases line up with TRBD1. CDR1 and CDR2 (germline): MNHEY, SMNVEV (reference sequence). V shed 5 bases and J 6 bases; nucleotides not matched to a gene: 13. This CDR3 spans 15 amino acids. The CDR3 coding sequence is TGTGCCAGCAGTATAAGACAGGGCGGAATCTCCGAGCAGTACTTC. Its translation: CASSIRQGGISEQYF.

The V gene is TRBV7-2, the J gene TRBJ1-2, with D possibly matching TRBD1 (5 bases). V gave up 6 bases and J gave up 4 bases, with 6 bases separating them. The germline V gene encodes CDR1 SGHTA and CDR2 FQGNSA. The CDR3 is 11 residues long. The CDR3 region is CASRGGYGYTF. In DNA form, the CDR3 reads TGTGCCAGCAGGGGGGGCTATGGCTACACCTTC.

This chain uses TRBV6-2 or TRBV6-3 with TRBJ1-4; D might be TRBD1 (6 bases). Trimming removed 5 bases at V and 10 bases at J, with 17 bases between. Germline values: CDR1 MNHEY, CDR2 SVGEGT. The CDR3 has 14 residues. The CDR3 sequence is CASSPLDRGGKLFF. The CDR3 region has the DNA TGTGCCAGCAGTCCACTGGACCGAGGGGGAAAACTGTTTTTT.

The V call is TRBV18, the J call TRBJ1-2, with D possibly TRBD1 on 5 matching bases. The CDR3 is made up of 14 amino acids. V shed 3 bases and J shed 3 bases, with 11 bases lying between them. The germline CDR1 and CDR2 sequences are KGHSH and LQKENI. The CDR3 loop is CASSPTGIYYGYTF. In nucleotides, the CDR3 is TGTGCCAGCTCACCCACAGGAATATACTATGGCTACACCTTC.

The chain combines TRBV30 with TRBJ1-6, with 9 bases lining up with TRBD1. Germline loops: CDR1 GTSNPN, CDR2 SVGIG (reference sequence). The CDR3 loop spans 16 amino acids. Trimming cost V 0 bases and J 7 bases; bases outside gene matches: 7. CDR3 nucleotide sequence: TGTGCCTGGAGTGTACAGGGGGCGTATAAGAATTCACCCCTCCACTTT. Its translation is CAWSVQGAYKNSPLHF.

The chain combines TRBV30 with TRBJ2-7, with 7 bases identical to TRBD1. The CDR3 is made up of 15 amino acids. V lost 2 bases and J lost 2; bases outside the gene matches: 9. Germline values: CDR1 GTSNPN, CDR2 SVGIG (reference sequence). The CDR3 loop is CAWSISRGWAYEQYF. The CDR3 DNA reads TGTGCCTGGAGTATTTCCAGGGGGTGGGCCTACGAGCAGTACTTC. Full variable domain (rest looked up from reference TRBV30 and TRBJ2-7): SQTIHQWPATLVQPVGSPLSLECTVEGTSNPNLYWYRQAAGRGLQLLFYSVGIGQISSEVPQNLSASRPQDRQFILSSKKLLLSDSGFYLCAWSISRGWAYEQYFGPGTRLTVT.

This chain connects TRBV5-1 to TRBJ2-1; a weak D match, TRBD2 (5 bases). V was pared by 4 bases and J by 5 bases, with 19 bases between. CDR3 size: 16 residues. Germline values: CDR1 SGHRS, CDR2 YFSETQ. CDR3 DNA: TGCGCCAGCAGCCCTATCGGACTTAGGGTGGACAATGAGCAGTTCTTC. This encodes CASSPIGLRVDNEQFF.

The chain carries TRBV28 and TRBJ1-2, with 9 bases fitting TRBD1. CDR3 length equals 14 residues. Germline values: CDR1 MDHEN, CDR2 SYDVKM. V shed 5 bases and J 4 bases; nucleotides not matched to a gene: 5. The chain's CDR3 is CASSTGGRGYGYTF. The CDR3 DNA follows: TGTGCCAGCAGTACAGGGGGCCGTGGCTATGGCTACACCTTC.

This chain connects TRBV7-2 to TRBJ1-5; the match to TRBD1 covers 8 bases. V was clipped by 3 bases and J by 4 bases; unmatched bases: 2. CDR3 length equals 14 residues. CDR1 SGHTA and CDR2 FQGNSA come from the germline V gene. CDR3 DNA: TGTGCCAGCAGCTTGAGACAGGGGAATCAGCCCCAGCATTTT. It specifies CASSLRQGNQPQHF.